The rows below give T cell receptor beta chains drawn from one sample of a study of CD8 T cells in ankylosing spondylitis. TCRdb re-analysed the 5' RACE reads in MiXCR, keeping a single row per CDR3 protein. The sample records over 150,000 distinct CDR3 sequences, roughly 13% being singletons. The sequencing input was blood, either unsorted or a sorted T cell fraction (not recorded which). The receptors were sampled from a male donor with ankylosing spondylitis or in good health (not recorded which). CDR3s include the opening cysteine and the closing phenylalanine or tryptophan. A D gene is named only where the DNA matches it firmly. For some rows the clone size is stated as once, few or many, or as a class when expanded; others skip it.

- TRBJ2-1 TRBV30 - CAWSVGVVSEQFF TGTGCCTGGAGTGTCGGGGTAGTAAGTGAGCAGTTCTTC
few TRBJ2-2 TRBV7-2 TRBD2 CASSLGLAGGGTGELFF TGTGCCAGCAGCTTGGGACTAGCGGGAGGCGGCACCGGGGAGCTGTTTTTT
- TRBJ2-2 TRBV6-2/TRBV6-3 TRBD1 CASSPGTENTGELFF TGTGCCAGCAGTCCCGGGACAGAAAACACCGGGGAGCTGTTTTTT
- TRBJ1-1 TRBV9 - CASSVDSGPLPEAFF TGTGCCAGCAGCGTAGATTCAGGGCCTTTGCCTGAAGCTTTCTTT
- TRBJ2-7 TRBV29-1 - CSVRVSYEQYF TGCAGCGTTCGGGTCTCCTACGAGCAGTACTTC
- TRBJ2-3 TRBV12-3/TRBV12-4 - CASSFAQGTDTQYF TGTGCCAGCAGTTTCGCGCAGGGGACAGATACGCAGTATTTT
- TRBJ2-5 TRBV5-1 - CASSDTQQETQYF TGCGCCAGCAGCGATACACAGCAAGAGACCCAGTACTTC
few TRBJ2-1 TRBV7-9 - CASSLELAKYNEQFF TGTGCCAGCAGCTTAGAACTAGCCAAGTACAATGAGCAGTTCTTC
few TRBJ2-7 TRBV5-6 - CASSSGNLPHEQYF TGTGCCAGCAGCTCCGGAAATCTTCCCCACGAGCAGTACTTC
few TRBJ2-3 TRBV27 - CASSSWTGDTQYF TGTGCCAGCAGTTCCTGGACTGGAGATACGCAGTATTTT
- TRBJ2-3 TRBV12-3/TRBV12-4 - CASSRDSSTDTQYF TGTGCCAGCAGCCGGGACTCCTCCACAGATACGCAGTATTTT
many TRBJ1-1 TRBV29-1 - CSVEVTEAFF TGCAGCGTTGAGGTCACTGAAGCTTTCTTT
few TRBJ1-2 TRBV7-2 - CASRVVNGYTF TGTGCCAGCAGGGTTGTGAATGGCTACACCTTC
few TRBJ2-1 TRBV4-2 TRBD2 CASSQDRGTSSYNEQFF TGTGCCAGCAGCCAAGATCGCGGGACTAGCTCCTACAATGAGCAGTTCTTC
- TRBJ2-1 TRBV6-4 TRBD2 CASSDPGGANNEQFF TGTGCCAGCAGTGACCCGGGGGGGGCCAACAATGAGCAGTTCTTC
few TRBJ1-4 TRBV12-3/TRBV12-4 - CASSFQTTNEKLFF TGTGCCAGCAGTTTTCAGACAACTAATGAAAAACTGTTTTTT
- TRBJ2-1 TRBV20-1 TRBD2 CSAREALSGGAPYNEQFF TGCAGTGCTAGAGAGGCGCTCTCCGGGGGGGCCCCCTACAATGAGCAGTTCTTC
- TRBJ2-1 TRBV20-1 - CSALSRGRGGNEQFF TGCAGTGCGTTGTCTAGGGGGCGCGGGGGGAATGAGCAGTTCTTC
few TRBJ2-3 TRBV7-2 - CASSLVPGGAADTQYF TGTGCCAGCAGCTTAGTCCCTGGCGGGGCCGCCGATACGCAGTATTTT
- TRBJ2-3 TRBV20-1 TRBD2 CSARDRKREIVTQYF TGCAGTGCTAGAGATCGAAAGCGGGAGATCGTTACGCAGTATTTT
- TRBJ2-7 TRBV4-1 TRBD1 CASGDSPYEQYF TGCGCCAGCGGGGACAGTCCCTACGAGCAGTACTTC
few TRBJ2-1 TRBV9 - CASSGGPPYNEQFF TGTGCCAGCAGTGGGGGGCCCCCTTACAATGAGCAGTTCTTC
many TRBJ2-1 TRBV11-1 TRBD2 CASSLEESGTSGRPIIDEQFF TGTGCCAGCAGCTTAGAGGAGAGTGGGACTAGCGGGAGACCCATTATCGATGAGCAGTTCTTC
many TRBJ1-1 TRBV11-2 - CASSLVVGWGKMNTEAFF TGTGCCAGCAGCTTAGTTGTAGGTTGGGGGAAGATGAACACTGAAGCTTTCTTT
many TRBJ2-1 TRBV7-9 - CASSLVNEQFF TGTGCCAGCAGCTTAGTAAATGAGCAGTTCTTC
- TRBJ2-1 TRBV19 - CASSIVGGGRNEQFF TGTGCCAGTAGTATAGTAGGAGGGGGCCGAAATGAGCAGTTCTTC
many TRBJ1-1 TRBV7-9 - CASSILAPGTEAFF TGTGCCAGCAGCATCTTAGCCCCGGGGACTGAAGCTTTCTTT
- TRBJ2-6 TRBV9 TRBD2 CASSPRTSVYSGANVLTF TGTGCCAGCAGCCCGAGGACTAGCGTCTACTCTGGGGCCAACGTCCTGACTTTC
few TRBJ1-5 TRBV4-1 - CASSQGGAGQQPQHF TGCGCCAGCAGCCAAGGGGGGGCAGGCCAACAGCCCCAGCATTTT
few TRBJ2-7 TRBV7-9 TRBD1 CASSPDREKTYEQYF TGTGCCAGCAGCCCGGACAGGGAGAAAACCTACGAGCAGTACTTC
- TRBJ2-2 TRBV20-1 TRBD1 CSAWGGQGALGTGELFF TGCAGTGCTTGGGGGGGACAGGGGGCGCTGGGCACCGGGGAGCTGTTTTTT
few TRBJ2-7 TRBV5-1 TRBD1 CASSQPDVQGALYEQYF TGCGCCAGCAGCCAACCCGACGTGCAGGGGGCACTCTACGAGCAGTACTTC
- TRBJ2-7 TRBV15 - CATSRDGPWDTAQLEQYF TGTGCCACCAGCAGAGACGGGCCGTGGGACACCGCACAGTTAGAGCAGTACTTC
- TRBJ2-5 TRBV24-1 TRBD2 CATSDLFGRPRGGQETQYF TGTGCCACCAGTGATCTCTTCGGGCGTCCCCGCGGGGGGCAAGAGACCCAGTACTTC
- TRBJ2-2 TRBV20-1 - CSARGQVVEGGGFTGELFF TGCAGTGCTAGGGGTCAGGTCGTAGAGGGAGGCGGGTTCACCGGGGAGCTGTTTTTT
many TRBJ1-2 TRBV7-9 - CASSSGDRPYGYTF TGTGCCAGCAGCTCCGGTGATCGTCCCTATGGCTACACCTTC
- TRBJ2-5 TRBV12-3/TRBV12-4 TRBD1 CASSTGTGRPAQYF TGTGCCAGCAGTACAGGGACAGGGAGGCCTGCCCAGTACTTC
few TRBJ1-2 TRBV25-1 TRBD1 CASSVRTGYGYTF TGTGCCAGCAGTGTACGGACAGGGTACGGCTACACCTTC
- TRBJ1-2 TRBV2 - CASMKPDGYTF TGTGCCAGCATGAAGCCGGATGGCTACACCTTC
many TRBJ2-3 TRBV3-1 TRBD2 CASSPLGGARNTDTQYF TGTGCCAGCAGCCCCCTCGGGGGGGCCAGGAACACAGATACGCAGTATTTT
- TRBJ2-7 TRBV4-1 TRBD2 CASSQVLAGGYEQYF TGCGCCAGCAGCCAAGTCCTAGCGGGGGGGTACGAGCAGTACTTC
few TRBJ1-5 TRBV27 - CASGWGGQSNQPQHF TGTGCCAGCGGTTGGGGGGGGCAGAGCAATCAGCCCCAGCATTTT
- TRBJ2-7 TRBV3-1 - CASSQDLNGVYEQYF TGTGCCAGCAGCCAAGATCTTAACGGGGTATACGAGCAGTACTTC
few TRBJ2-1 TRBV7-9 - CASSPGGGLGVKEQFF TGTGCCAGCAGCCCCGGAGGGGGCTTGGGGGTTAAGGAGCAGTTCTTC
- TRBJ2-1 TRBV6-2/TRBV6-3 TRBD2 CASSYDSGRADEQFF TGTGCCAGCAGTTACGACAGCGGGAGGGCCGATGAGCAGTTCTTC
- TRBJ2-7 TRBV27 - CASSLTQGSGSYEQYF TGTGCCAGCAGTTTAACTCAGGGTTCGGGCTCCTACGAGCAGTACTTC
many TRBJ2-1 TRBV29-1 - CSVENEQFF TGCAGCGTTGAGAATGAGCAGTTCTTC
few TRBJ1-4 TRBV29-1 - CSVEGESSEKLFF TGCAGCGTTGAGGGGGAGAGTAGTGAAAAACTGTTTTTT
- TRBJ2-2 TRBV4-1 - CASSQVYYSNGELFF TGCGCCAGCAGCCAAGTATACTACTCTAACGGGGAGCTGTTTTTT
- TRBJ2-7 TRBV6-1 TRBD2 CASSPLGGGFYEQYF TGTGCCAGCAGTCCGCTTGGGGGGGGGTTCTACGAGCAGTACTTC
- TRBJ2-6 TRBV7-9 - CASSLEPGATMVDVLTF TGTGCCAGCAGCTTAGAGCCGGGGGCGACGATGGTTGACGTCCTGACTTTC
few TRBJ2-2 TRBV7-2 - CASSLWSYGENTGELFF TGTGCCAGCAGCTTATGGTCGTACGGGGAAAACACCGGGGAGCTGTTTTTT
- TRBJ1-1 TRBV5-1 TRBD1 CASSGGTGGDEAFF TGCGCCAGCAGCGGCGGGACAGGGGGCGATGAAGCTTTCTTT